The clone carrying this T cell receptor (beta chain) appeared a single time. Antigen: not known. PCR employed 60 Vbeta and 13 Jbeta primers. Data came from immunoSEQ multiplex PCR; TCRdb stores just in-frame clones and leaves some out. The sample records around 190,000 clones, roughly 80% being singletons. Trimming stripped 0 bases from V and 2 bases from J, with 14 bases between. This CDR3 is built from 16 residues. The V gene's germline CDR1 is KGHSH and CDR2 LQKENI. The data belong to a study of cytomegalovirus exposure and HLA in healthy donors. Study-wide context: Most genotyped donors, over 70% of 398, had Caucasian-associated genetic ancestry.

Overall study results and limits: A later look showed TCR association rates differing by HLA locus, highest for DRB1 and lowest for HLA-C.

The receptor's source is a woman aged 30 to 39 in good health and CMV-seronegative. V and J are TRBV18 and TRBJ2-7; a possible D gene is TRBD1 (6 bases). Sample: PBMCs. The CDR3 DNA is TGTGCCAGCTCACCACCTCCTTGGAGGACAGCCTACGAGCAGTACTTC. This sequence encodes CASSPPPWRTAYEQYF.